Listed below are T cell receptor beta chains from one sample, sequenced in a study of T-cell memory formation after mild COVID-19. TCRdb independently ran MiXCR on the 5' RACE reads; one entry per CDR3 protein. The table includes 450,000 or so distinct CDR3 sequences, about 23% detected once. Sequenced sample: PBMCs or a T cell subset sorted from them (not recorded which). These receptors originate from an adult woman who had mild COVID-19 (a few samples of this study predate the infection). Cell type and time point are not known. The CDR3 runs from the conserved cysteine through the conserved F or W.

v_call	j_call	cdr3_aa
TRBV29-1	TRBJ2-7	CSVEDHASGGAYEQYF
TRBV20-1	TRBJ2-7	CSARDRLTPYEQYF
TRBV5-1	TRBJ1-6	CASSLGQGLNSPLHF
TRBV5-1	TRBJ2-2	CASSLAPSGKDGELFF
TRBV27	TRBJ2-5	CASSFLAGGQGETQYF
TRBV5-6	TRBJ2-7	CASSRRQAPSYEQYF
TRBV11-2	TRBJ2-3	CASSPHRGATDTQYF
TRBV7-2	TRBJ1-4	CASSLAGANEKLFF
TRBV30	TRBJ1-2	CAWSVRNRVSGYTF
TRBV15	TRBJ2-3	CATSRGPSGRTDTQYF
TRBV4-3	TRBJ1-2	CASSQEGRGGYTF
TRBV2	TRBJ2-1	CASRVTGVEEQFF
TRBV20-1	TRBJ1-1	CSANRVGRTEAFF
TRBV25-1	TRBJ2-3	CASSGPGLAGGPDTQYF
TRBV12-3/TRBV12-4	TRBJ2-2	CASSLNGVNTGELFF
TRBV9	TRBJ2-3	CASSAQGDGTDTQYF
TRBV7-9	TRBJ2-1	CASRAGFNSAYNEQFF
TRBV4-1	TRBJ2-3	CASSQPVGGVNTDTQYF
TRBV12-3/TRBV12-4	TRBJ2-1	CASSLFASGSWKGEQLF
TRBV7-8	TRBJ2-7	CASSPDGTGTQYF
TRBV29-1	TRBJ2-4	CSALADPAKNIQYF
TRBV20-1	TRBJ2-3	CSARASSLADTDTQYF
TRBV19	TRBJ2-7	CASSITGTGSDEQYF
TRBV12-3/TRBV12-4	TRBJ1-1	CASSYLGGNTEAFF
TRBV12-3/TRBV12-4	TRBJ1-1	CASSLTTSAEAFF
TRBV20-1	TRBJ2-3	CSARFAGGRTDTQYF
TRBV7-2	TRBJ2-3	CASSPRGPLAGGRDTQYF
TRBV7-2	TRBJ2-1	CASSPWGLAAKEFF
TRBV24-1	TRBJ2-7	CATSDIVFGRYEQYF
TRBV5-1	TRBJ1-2	CASRWDRDDGYTF
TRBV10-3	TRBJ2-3	CAISPGLAGRTDTQYF
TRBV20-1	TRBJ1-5	CSAQPGSGSDQPQHF
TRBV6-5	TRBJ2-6	CASSPGRTQPGANVLTF
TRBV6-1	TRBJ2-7	CASRPGQTYEQYF
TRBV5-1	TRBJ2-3	CASSELAGSTDTQYF
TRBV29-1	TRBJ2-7	CSVKPGGTSYEQYF
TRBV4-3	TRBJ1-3	CASSQETAGNTIYF